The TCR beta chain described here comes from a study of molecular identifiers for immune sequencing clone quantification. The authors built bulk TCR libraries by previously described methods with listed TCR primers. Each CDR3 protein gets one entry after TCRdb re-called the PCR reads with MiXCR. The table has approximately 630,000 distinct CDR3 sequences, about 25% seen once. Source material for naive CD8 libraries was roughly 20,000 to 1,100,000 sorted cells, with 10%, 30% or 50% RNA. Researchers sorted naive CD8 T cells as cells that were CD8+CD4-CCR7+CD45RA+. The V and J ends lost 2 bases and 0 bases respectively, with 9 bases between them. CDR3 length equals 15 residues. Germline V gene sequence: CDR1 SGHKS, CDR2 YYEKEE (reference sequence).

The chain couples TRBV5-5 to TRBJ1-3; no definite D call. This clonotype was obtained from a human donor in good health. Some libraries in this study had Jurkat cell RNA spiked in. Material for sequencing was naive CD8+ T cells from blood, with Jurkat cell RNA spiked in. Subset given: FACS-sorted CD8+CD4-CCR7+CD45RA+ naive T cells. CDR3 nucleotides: TGTGCCAGCAGCTTAGTAAAGACCTCTGGAAACACCATATATTTT. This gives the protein CASSLVKTSGNTIYF.